These 9 T cell receptor beta chains share one sample of origin, sequenced in a study of blood T cell repertoires in COVID-19. Assay: immunoSEQ multiplex PCR; the TCRdb copy retains only in-frame clones and omits some. The table has about 350,000 clones, about nine tenths seen once. The sequenced sample was peripheral blood. The receptor set was obtained from a woman aged 60 to 75 with COVID-19, enrolled during active disease.

The chain is built from TRBV27 and TRBJ1-2; TRBD1 might be the D (5 bases). CDR1 and CDR2 (germline): MNHEY, SMNVEV (reference sequence). Trimming removed 5 bases from V and 4 bases from J, with 17 bases in between. This CDR3 comprises 15 residues. CDR3 region: CASSPHRGGSYGYTF. The CDR3 DNA follows: TGTGCCAGCAGTCCGCACCGGGGGGGTAGCTATGGCTACACCTTC.

The V and J genes are TRBV4-2 and TRBJ1-2; possibly TRBD1 for D (6 bases). This CDR3 contains 13 residues. Looked up from germline, CDR1 is LGHNA and CDR2 is YNFKEQ. The V gene lost 0 bases and the J gene lost 8 bases, with 10 bases spanning the gap. The CDR3 DNA reads TGTGCCAGCAGCCAAGACAGGGGTAGCGGCTACACCTTC. This sequence encodes CASSQDRGSGYTF.

This chain connects TRBV27 to TRBJ2-3; 8 nucleotides match TRBD1. Germline values: CDR1 MNHEY, CDR2 SMNVEV (reference sequence). Trimming at V came to 6 bases and at J to 0 bases, leaving 5 bases not matched to a gene. CDR3 length: 15 residues. CDR3 sequence: CASSPWTGSTDTQYF. Here the CDR3 DNA reads TGTGCCAGCAGCCCCTGGACAGGGAGCACAGATACGCAGTATTTT.

The chain links TRBV3-1 (or the pseudogene TRBV3-2) to TRBJ1-1; the D gene is possibly TRBD1 (6 bases). From germline, CDR1 is LGHDT and CDR2 YNNKEL (reference sequence). This CDR3 is 13 amino acids long. V lost 3 bases and J 4 bases, leaving 9 bases between the germline ends. The CDR3 is CASSHQGSTEAFF. CDR3 nucleotide sequence: TGTGCCAGCAGCCATCAGGGGAGCACTGAAGCTTTCTTT.

The rearrangement links TRBV6-4 to TRBJ2-2; D not certain. Per the germline V gene, CDR1 is MRHNA and CDR2 is SNTAGT. This CDR3 has 13 residues. Trimming removed 2 bases at V and 7 bases at J, with 8 bases between. CDR3 in amino acids: CASSDMTGGELFF. The CDR3 coding sequence is TGTGCCAGCAGTGACATGACGGGCGGGGAGCTGTTTTTT.

This rearrangement joins TRBV4-1 to TRBJ1-6; the D gene is possibly TRBD1 (6 bases). Germline-derived CDR1 and CDR2 are MGHRA and YSYEKL. Trimming left V 3 bases short and J 3 bases short, with 12 bases between. CDR3 size: 16 residues. The DNA for the CDR3 is TGCGCCAGCAGCCACACGGACAGACGCTATAATTCACCCCTCCACTTT. This gives the protein CASSHTDRRYNSPLHF.

The sample holds one count of this clone. Other DNA sequences of this sample code for an identical CDR3. V is TRBV18 and J is TRBJ1-1, with 7 bases identical to TRBD1. V shed 6 bases, J shed 1 base, and the junction held 2 bases outside the gene matches. Germline assignment: CDR1 KGHSH and CDR2 LQKENI. The CDR3 has 13 amino acids. CDR3 sequence: CASSGDRNTEAFF. As DNA, the CDR3 is TGTGCCAGCTCTGGGGACAGGAACACTGAAGCTTTCTTT.

This clone was seen a single time. This chain joins TRBV4-1 and TRBJ2-1; weak D call: TRBD1 (7 bases). The CDR3 has 17 residues. The V gene lost 4 bases and the J gene lost 10 bases, with 26 bases spanning the gap. CDR1 is MGHRA and CDR2 is YSYEKL in the germline V gene. CDR3 in amino acids: CASSRSPGGPPRREQFF. CDR3 DNA sequence: TGCGCCAGCAGCCGGTCCCCAGGGGGGCCACCTCGGAGGGAGCAGTTCTTC.

As for this clone: At one end the junction does not follow the germline gene, possibly because of a read error. The rearrangement joins TRBV24-1 to TRBJ2-3; TRBD1 aligns across 10 bases. The CDR3 is 18 residues long. Germline V gives CDR1 KGHDR, CDR2 SFDVKD. In DNA form, the CDR3 reads TGTGCCACCAGCGATTTCCCGGGACAGGGGTGGAAGGCAGATACGCAGTATTTT. It yields the protein CATSDFPGQGWKADTQYF.